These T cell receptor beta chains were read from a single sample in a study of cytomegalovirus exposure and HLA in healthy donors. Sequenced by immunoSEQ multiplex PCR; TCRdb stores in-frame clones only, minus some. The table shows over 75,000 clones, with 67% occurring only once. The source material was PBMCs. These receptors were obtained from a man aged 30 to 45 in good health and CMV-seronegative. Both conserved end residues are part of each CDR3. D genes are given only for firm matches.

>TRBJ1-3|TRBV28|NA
CASTGVTYSGNTIYF
TGTGCCAGCACAGGTGTAACGTACTCTGGAAACACCATATATTTT
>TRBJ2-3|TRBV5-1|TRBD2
CASSLGGTSGGFGTQYF
TGCGCCAGCAGCTTGGGCGGGACTAGCGGGGGGTTCGGTACGCAGTATTTT
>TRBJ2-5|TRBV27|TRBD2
CASSLGGGGPQETQYF
TGTGCCAGCAGTTTGGGGGGCGGGGGGCCCCAAGAGACCCAGTACTTC
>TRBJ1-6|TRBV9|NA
CASSERSPNSPLHF
TGTGCCAGCAGCGAGCGGAGTCCTAATTCACCCCTCCACTTT
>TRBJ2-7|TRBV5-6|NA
CASSSTGGGYEQYF
TGTGCCAGCAGCTCTACAGGGGGGGGATACGAGCAGTACTTC
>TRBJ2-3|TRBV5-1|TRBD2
CASSLTYGLADVTDTQYF
TGCGCCAGCAGCTTGACCTATGGACTAGCGGACGTCACAGATACGCAGTATTTT
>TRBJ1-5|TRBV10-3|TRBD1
CASRQGASDQPQHF
TGTGCCAGCCGACAGGGGGCGTCAGATCAGCCCCAGCATTTT
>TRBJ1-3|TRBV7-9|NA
CASSPRNTIYF
TGTGCCAGCAGCCCTCGAAACACCATATATTTT
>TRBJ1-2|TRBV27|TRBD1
CASSERTGFVGYTF
TGTGCCAGCAGTGAACGGACAGGGTTTGTTGGCTACACCTTC
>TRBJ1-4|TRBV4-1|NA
CASSQDQGNEKLFF
TGCGCCAGCAGCCAAGATCAGGGGAATGAAAAACTGTTTTTT